These T cell receptor beta chains were read from a single sample in a study of T-cell reconstitution after alpha-beta-depleted transplantation in children. TCRdb fed the PCR reads into MiXCR, producing one record per CDR3 protein. The table includes about 440,000 distinct CDR3 sequences, 43% detected once. The specimen comprised PBMCs, sampled before TCRalphabeta/CD19-depleted stem cell transplant. The receptors shown here come from a girl aged 2-15 years with aplastic anemia, due to receive a stem cell transplant. Each CDR3 is given with its conserved first and last residue. D genes are given only for firm matches. For some rows the clone size is stated as once, few or many, or as a class when expanded; others skip it.

CDR3: CSVRRGGETQYF; DNA: TGCAGTGTCCGGCGGGGAGGGGAGACCCAGTACTTC; D: TRBD2; size: NA; J: TRBJ2-5; V: TRBV20-1
CDR3: CASSLKGFSPLHF; DNA: TGTGCCAGCAGTTTAAAGGGATTTTCACCCCTCCACTTT; D: NA; size: many; J: TRBJ1-6; V: TRBV12-3/TRBV12-4
CDR3: CASSQAVETQYF; DNA: TGTGCCAGCAGCCAAGCGGTAGAGACCCAGTACTTC; D: NA; size: NA; J: TRBJ2-5; V: TRBV3-1
CDR3: CSATGRLYNEQFF; DNA: TGCAGTGCGACGGGGCGGCTCTACAATGAGCAGTTCTTC; D: NA; size: many; J: TRBJ2-1; V: TRBV20-1
CDR3: CASSKTGGSYEQYF; DNA: TGCGCCAGCAGCAAAACAGGGGGAAGCTACGAGCAGTACTTC; D: TRBD1; size: few; J: TRBJ2-7; V: TRBV5-1
CDR3: CASSPRAPGPYEQYF; DNA: TGTGCCAGCAGCCCCCGAGCCCCGGGGCCCTACGAGCAGTACTTC; D: NA; size: NA; J: TRBJ2-7; V: TRBV28
CDR3: CASKASLTYEQYF; DNA: TGTGCCAGCAAGGCGTCGCTTACCTACGAGCAGTACTTC; D: NA; size: few; J: TRBJ2-7; V: TRBV6-2/TRBV6-3
CDR3: CSARVSLGAGELFF; DNA: TGCAGTGCTAGAGTCAGCCTAGGGGCCGGGGAGCTGTTTTTT; D: NA; size: NA; J: TRBJ2-2; V: TRBV20-1
CDR3: CSAISFTTARTAYEQYF; DNA: TGCAGTGCTATATCCTTTACGACTGCGCGGACTGCCTACGAGCAGTACTTC; D: NA; size: NA; J: TRBJ2-7; V: TRBV20-1
CDR3: CATSRFPLGAQETQYF; DNA: TGTGCCACCAGCAGATTTCCCCTGGGGGCGCAAGAGACCCAGTACTTC; D: NA; size: NA; J: TRBJ2-5; V: TRBV15
CDR3: CASSLRALRNIQYF; DNA: TGTGCCAGCAGTTTACGGGCCCTAAGGAACATTCAGTACTTC; D: NA; size: NA; J: TRBJ2-4; V: TRBV12-3/TRBV12-4
CDR3: CASSFHSTYEQYF; DNA: TGTGCCAGCAGTTTCCACAGTACCTACGAGCAGTACTTC; D: NA; size: NA; J: TRBJ2-7; V: TRBV12-3/TRBV12-4
CDR3: CASSVPRLGYQETQYF; DNA: TGTGCCAGCAGCGTACCCAGGCTGGGATACCAAGAGACCCAGTACTTC; D: NA; size: many; J: TRBJ2-5; V: TRBV9
CDR3: CATSPGSGPYNEQFF; DNA: TGTGCCACCAGTCCGGGGAGCGGCCCCTACAATGAGCAGTTCTTC; D: NA; size: few; J: TRBJ2-1; V: TRBV15
CDR3: CASSLILAGAADTQYF; DNA: TGTGCCAGCAGCTTGATCCTAGCGGGAGCCGCAGATACGCAGTATTTT; D: TRBD2; size: NA; J: TRBJ2-3; V: TRBV5-5
CDR3: CASSLRQGFEAFF; DNA: TGTGCCAGCAGTTTACGACAGGGATTCGAAGCTTTCTTT; D: TRBD1; size: NA; J: TRBJ1-1; V: TRBV28
CDR3: CASSWGLTRSSTDTQYF; DNA: TGCGCCAGCAGCTGGGGACTGACTAGGTCTAGCACAGATACGCAGTATTTT; D: NA; size: few; J: TRBJ2-3; V: TRBV5-1
CDR3: CASSQDPVGLAGVNEQFF; DNA: TGCGCCAGCAGCCAAGATCCTGTGGGACTAGCGGGAGTTAATGAGCAGTTCTTC; D: TRBD2; size: once; J: TRBJ2-1; V: TRBV4-1
CDR3: CSASGLTSGGRTDTQYF; DNA: TGCAGTGCTTCAGGGCTCACTAGCGGGGGGCGCACAGATACGCAGTATTTT; D: TRBD2; size: NA; J: TRBJ2-3; V: TRBV20-1
CDR3: CASSFGDTQYF; DNA: TGTGCCAGCAGTTTCGGAGATACGCAGTATTTT; D: NA; size: many; J: TRBJ2-3; V: TRBV12-3/TRBV12-4
CDR3: CAGRAGKASYEQYF; DNA: TGCGCCGGGAGGGCAGGGAAAGCGTCCTACGAGCAGTACTTC; D: TRBD2; size: few; J: TRBJ2-7; V: TRBV5-1
CDR3: CAWSPPGDEQYF; DNA: TGTGCCTGGAGTCCCCCGGGGGACGAGCAGTACTTC; D: NA; size: many; J: TRBJ2-7; V: TRBV30
CDR3: CASSLRGANSPLHF; DNA: TGTGCCAGCAGTCTTCGGGGGGCCAATTCACCCCTCCACTTT; D: NA; size: NA; J: TRBJ1-6; V: TRBV6-1
CDR3: CASSGAFQETQYF; DNA: TGTGCCAGTAGTGGAGCTTTCCAAGAGACCCAGTACTTC; D: NA; size: NA; J: TRBJ2-5; V: TRBV19
CDR3: CSARPAGPSTDTQYF; DNA: TGCAGTGCTAGACCCGCGGGGCCCTCCACAGATACGCAGTATTTT; D: NA; size: NA; J: TRBJ2-3; V: TRBV20-1
CDR3: CASSPLGVEEQYF; DNA: TGTGCCAGCAGCCCATTAGGGGTTGAGGAGCAGTACTTC; D: NA; size: NA; J: TRBJ2-7; V: TRBV11-3
CDR3: CASSAKTSIQETQYF; DNA: TGTGCCAGCAGCGCTAAAACTAGTATCCAAGAGACCCAGTACTTC; D: NA; size: NA; J: TRBJ2-5; V: TRBV5-5